Shown below are 25 T cell receptor beta chains from a single sample sequenced in a study of beta chain features in type 1 diabetes. Investigators reverse transcribed all isolated RNA, so they sequenced expressed TCRB transcripts. The assay was immunoSEQ multiplex PCR, and TCRdb's table has in-frame clones only and misses some. The table lists 900,000 or so clones, about a sixth of them singletons, with about 0.025% in the top ten. The material sequenced was naive CD4+ T cells from blood. The source of these receptors is a woman aged 18-29 years in good health.

This clone showed up just a few times. The V and J genes are TRBV15 and TRBJ2-7; 8 bases are shared with TRBD2. The CDR3 is 16 residues long. V dropped 1 base and J dropped 2; count of bases not matched to a gene: 7. Germline CDR1 is LNHNV and CDR2 is YYDKDF (reference sequence). The CDR3 region has the DNA TGTGCCACCAGCAGAGGGTGGCGGGGGGACCCCTACGAGCAGTACTTC. Translation: CATSRGWRGDPYEQYF.

The V and J genes are TRBV6-1 and TRBJ1-2; D possibly corresponds to TRBD1 (6 bases). The V gene's germline CDR1 is MNHNS and CDR2 SASEGT. The length of the CDR3 is 14 residues. V lost 1 base, J lost 4 bases, and 10 bases lay in between. The CDR3 bases are TGTGCCAGCAGTGAAGAGAGGACAGTCTATGGCTACACCTTC. This gives the protein CASSEERTVYGYTF.

The chain uses TRBV4-3 and TRBJ2-3; D is undetermined. Germline V gene sequence: CDR1 LGHNA, CDR2 YSLEER. The CDR3 runs to 15 residues. The V end lost 5 bases, the J end lost 1 base, and 13 bases lay between the germline ends. In nucleotides, the CDR3 is TGCGCCAGCAGCGATAGACCGTCAGGCACAGATACGCAGTATTTT. Protein product: CASSDRPSGTDTQYF.

This clone was seen a few times. V is TRBV30 and J is TRBJ1-5, with TRBD1 identical over 7 bases. The germline gives CDR1 GTSNPN, CDR2 SVGIG (reference sequence). The CDR3 consists of 18 residues. The V and J ends lost 0 bases and 2 bases, in that order; junction bases with no gene match: 13. The CDR3 DNA reads TGTGCCTGGAGTGTAGGTACCCCCCCAGGGGGTGGCAATCAGCCCCAGCATTTT. It encodes CAWSVGTPPGGGNQPQHF.

The chain uses TRBV29-1 and TRBJ2-3; 12 bases match TRBD2. Germline CDR1 and CDR2: SQVTM and ANQGSEA. V gave up 5 bases and J gave up 3 bases; unmatched junction bases: 9. CDR3 length: 16 amino acids. In nucleotides, the CDR3 is TGCAGCGTTCCTAGTTCGACTAGCGGGAGAACAGATACGCAGTATTTT. As protein: CSVPSSTSGRTDTQYF.

The chain is built from TRBV7-3 and TRBJ2-2; D is tentatively TRBD1 or TRBD2 (5 bases each). The CDR3 has 13 residues. Trimming took 3 bases from V and 7 from J, leaving 9 bases between them. Germline V gives CDR1 SGHTA, CDR2 FQGTGA. The CDR3 nucleotides read TGTGCCAGCAGCTTGGCAGGGAGCGGGGAGCTGTTTTTT. The encoded protein is CASSLAGSGELFF.

The chain recombines TRBV5-1 with TRBJ2-1; 7 nucleotides align to TRBD2. V lost 7 bases to trimming and J lost 7 bases; unmatched junction nucleotides: 8. This CDR3 has 13 residues. The germline gives CDR1 SGHRS, CDR2 YFSETQ. This CDR3 is CASGGESSNEQFF. CDR3 in DNA: TGCGCCAGCGGGGGGGAGTCTAGTAATGAGCAGTTCTTC.

This clone was observed a few times. This chain joins TRBV11-2 and TRBJ2-1; D is perhaps TRBD2 (5 bases). Trimming cost V 3 bases and J 4 bases, with 13 bases left between them. The germline gives CDR1 SGHAT, CDR2 FQNNGV. The CDR3 extends over 15 amino acids. CDR3 amino acids: CASSFTEGSYNEQFF. In nucleotides, the CDR3 is TGTGCCAGCAGCTTTACAGAGGGCTCTTACAATGAGCAGTTCTTC.

This clone was seen a few times. V gene TRBV28 combines with J gene TRBJ1-1; D is unresolved. Trimming stripped 5 bases from V and 0 bases from J, with 4 bases between. Germline V gives CDR1 MDHEN, CDR2 SYDVKM. The CDR3 sequence is 12 residues long. The CDR3 bases are TGTGCCAGCAGTCGGATGAACACTGAAGCTTTCTTT. It translates to CASSRMNTEAFF.

This clone was seen only a few times. The chain recombines TRBV21-1 with TRBJ2-2. TRBV21-1 is listed as a pseudogene. CDR3 length equals 17 residues. CDR3 loop: CASSKAVLGGNTGELFF. CDR3 coding DNA: TGTGCCAGCAGCAAAGCTGTTTTGGGCGGAAACACCGGGGAGCTGTTTTTT.

This clone was counted only a few times. The J gene is TRBJ2-3, the V gene TRBV18; D gene ambiguous. Trimming stripped 2 bases from V and 2 bases from J, with 17 bases between. Per the germline V gene, CDR1 is KGHSH and CDR2 is LQKENI. The CDR3 has 17 residues. The CDR3 loop is CASSPKVPAFPTDTQYF. CDR3 bases: TGTGCCAGCTCACCAAAGGTTCCAGCGTTCCCCACAGATACGCAGTATTTT.

In its sample, this clone was seen a few times. The genes are TRBV27 and TRBJ1-5; 10 bases fit TRBD1. Germline trimming cut 3 bases from V and 4 bases from J; bases unmatched to any gene: 3. The germline V gene has CDR1 MNHEY and CDR2 SMNVEV (reference sequence). The CDR3 covers 15 residues. The CDR3 region is CASSLGQGLNQPQHF. The CDR3 DNA is TGTGCCAGCAGTTTGGGACAGGGGCTGAATCAGCCCCAGCATTTT.

This clone has only a few counts. V gene TRBV5-4 combines with J gene TRBJ2-2; unclear D gene. V lost 3 bases, J lost 0 bases, and 9 bases lay in between. There are 15 residues in the CDR3. Looked up from germline, CDR1 is SGHNT and CDR2 is YYREEE (reference sequence). The CDR3 bases are TGTGCCAGCAGCTATTCAGGAACGAACACCGGGGAGCTGTTTTTT. This encodes CASSYSGTNTGELFF.

This clone was detected only a few times. The gene calls are TRBV10-3 and TRBJ2-7, with D tentatively TRBD1 or TRBD2 (5 bases each). The CDR3 contains 13 residues. The V end lost 7 bases, the J end lost 6 bases, and 16 bases lay between the germline ends. Germline CDR1 is ENHRY and CDR2 is SYGVKD. CDR3 sequence reads: CAIKELGTGEQYF. The CDR3 coding sequence is TGTGCCATCAAGGAATTGGGGACCGGCGAGCAGTACTTC.

The chain links TRBV28 to TRBJ2-3; D perhaps matches TRBD1 (6 bases). Germline lookup yields CDR1 MDHEN and CDR2 SYDVKM. V lost 9 bases to trimming and J lost 0 bases, with 10 bases between them. The CDR3 length is 13 residues. The CDR3 DNA reads TGTGCCAGTATTGGACAGAGCACAGATACGCAGTATTTT. Translation gives CASIGQSTDTQYF.

This clone was observed a few times. The genes are TRBV29-1 and TRBJ2-7; D is possibly TRBD1 (6 bases). With 4 bases removed from V and 0 bases from J, the gap between germline ends came to 7 bases. CDR3 size: 12 residues. Per germline, CDR1 SQVTM and CDR2 ANQGSEA. CDR3 loop: CSVADSSYEQYF. The CDR3 coding sequence is TGCAGCGTTGCGGACAGCTCCTACGAGCAGTACTTC.

Only a few counts were recorded for this clone. CDR3 loop: CASSLVRRHNEQFF. The DNA of the CDR3 is TGTGCCAGCAGCTTAGTTCGCAGACACAATGAGCAGTTCTTC. This chain uses TRBV11-2 with TRBJ2-1; unclear D gene. The V end lost 1 base, the J end lost 5 bases, and 9 bases lay between the germline ends. The CDR3 spans 14 residues. CDR1 and CDR2 (germline): SGHAT, FQNNGV.

On this clone itself: The sample carries other DNA sequences with the same CDR3. This sequence joins TRBV7-9 and TRBJ2-3, with D unclear. This CDR3 is 13 amino acids long. CDR1 is SEHNR, CDR2 FQNEAQ, per germline (reference sequence). With 2 bases removed from V and 4 bases from J, the gap between germline ends came to 7 bases. Here the CDR3 reads CASSLLGADTQYF. The CDR3 DNA reads TGTGCCAGCAGCTTATTGGGCGCAGATACGCAGTATTTT.

There are a few counts of this clone. The J gene is TRBJ1-1, the V gene TRBV19, with D hard to call. The CDR3 spans 15 residues. Trimming cost V 6 bases and J 4 bases, with 18 bases left between them. Per germline, CDR1 LNHDA and CDR2 SQIVND (reference sequence). CDR3: CASSPSFGLGTEAFF. The CDR3 DNA is TGTGCCAGTAGCCCCTCTTTCGGCCTTGGCACTGAAGCTTTCTTT. The whole variable domain, remainder taken from reference TRBV19 and TRBJ1-1, is DGGITQSPKYLFRKEGQNVTLSCEQNLNHDAMYWYRQDPGQGLRLIYYSQIVNDFQKGDIAEGYSVSREKKESFPLTVTSAQKNPTAFYLCASSPSFGLGTEAFFGQGTRLTVV.

The V call is TRBV27, the J call TRBJ1-1, with TRBD1 as a possible D gene (6 bases). The CDR3 has 14 amino acids. The germline V gene encodes CDR1 MNHEY and CDR2 SMNVEV (reference sequence). V shed 5 bases and J shed 1 base, with 11 bases lying between them. CDR3 sequence: CASSPGTKNTEAFF. The DNA of the CDR3 is TGTGCCAGCAGTCCCGGGACAAAGAACACTGAAGCTTTCTTT.

The genes are TRBV19 and TRBJ2-7, with 9 bases identical to TRBD1. V dropped 3 bases and J dropped 3; count of bases not matched to a gene: 6. The CDR3 extends over 15 amino acids. Germline CDR1 and CDR2: LNHDA and SQIVND (reference sequence). As DNA, the CDR3 is TGTGCCAGTAGTATTACGGGACAGGGAAGCTACGAGCAGTACTTC. Its translation: CASSITGQGSYEQYF.

Concerning this clone itself: Other DNA sequences in this specimen translate into the identical CDR3. J is TRBJ2-3 and V is TRBV20-1, with no clear D. The germline CDR1 and CDR2 sequences are DFQATT and SNEGSKA (reference sequence). V was trimmed by 5 bases and J by 0 bases, leaving 3 bases between them. CDR3 length: 11 amino acids. The CDR3 DNA sequence: TGCAGTGCTCTTAGCACAGATACGCAGTATTTT. This encodes CSALSTDTQYF.

The gene calls are TRBV2 and TRBJ1-2, with 7 positions matching TRBD1. Per the germline V gene, CDR1 is SNHLY and CDR2 is FYNNEI. CDR3 length: 16 residues. V lost 2 bases and J lost 4; bases outside the gene matches: 10. The CDR3 DNA follows: TGTGCCAGCAGTGAATCGGGGACAGCCTGGGGCTATGGCTACACCTTC. This codes for CASSESGTAWGYGYTF. The whole variable domain, filled in from reference TRBV2 and TRBJ1-2, reads EPEVTQTPSHQVTQMGQEVILRCVPISNHLYFYWYRQILGQKVEFLVSFYNNEISEKSEIFDDQFSVERPDGSNFTLKIRSTKLEDSAMYFCASSESGTAWGYGYTFGSGTRLTVV.

The chain links TRBV5-4 to TRBJ2-3; TRBD2 is a possible D gene (5 bases). V shed 4 bases and J shed 4 bases, with 10 bases lying between them. CDR3 length: 13 amino acids. The germline gives CDR1 SGHNT, CDR2 YYREEE (reference sequence). In DNA, the CDR3 is TGTGCCAGCAGCCCCACCGGGGCAGATACGCAGTATTTT. Protein: CASSPTGADTQYF. Full variable domain (missing parts from reference TRBV5-4 and TRBJ2-3): ETGVTQSPTHLIKTRGQQVTLRCSSQSGHNTVSWYQQALGQGPQFIFQYYREEENGRGNFPPRFSGLQFPNYSSELNVNALELDDSALYLCASSPTGADTQYFGPGTRLTVL.

This chain links TRBV19 with TRBJ2-3; D is possibly TRBD1 or TRBD2 (5 bases each). CDR3 size: 12 residues. Trimming cost V 10 bases and J 3 bases, with 11 bases left between them. CDR1 and CDR2 (germline): LNHDA, SQIVND (reference sequence). In nucleotides, the CDR3 is TGTGCCAAGGGACCCTCGACAGATACGCAGTATTTT. Amino acid sequence: CAKGPSTDTQYF.